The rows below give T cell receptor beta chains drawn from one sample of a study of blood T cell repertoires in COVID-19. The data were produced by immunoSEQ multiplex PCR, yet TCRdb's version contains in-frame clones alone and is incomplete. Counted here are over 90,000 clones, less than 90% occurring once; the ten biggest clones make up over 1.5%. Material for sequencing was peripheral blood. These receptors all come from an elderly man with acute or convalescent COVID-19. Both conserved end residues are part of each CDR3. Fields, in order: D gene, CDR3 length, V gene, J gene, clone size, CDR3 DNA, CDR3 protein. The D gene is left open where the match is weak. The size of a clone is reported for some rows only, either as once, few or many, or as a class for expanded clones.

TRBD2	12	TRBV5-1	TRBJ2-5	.	TGCGCCAGCAGGGGACTAGATGAGACCCAGTACTTC	CASRGLDETQYF
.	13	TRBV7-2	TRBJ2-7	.	TGTGCCAGCAGCTTTAGAGGATCCTACGAGCAGTACTTC	CASSFRGSYEQYF
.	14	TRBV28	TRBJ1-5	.	TGTGCCAGCTGCGGAACAGGGACCAATCAGCCCCAGCATTTT	CASCGTGTNQPQHF
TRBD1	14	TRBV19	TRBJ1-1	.	TGTGCCAGTAGTTCCCAGACAGGGGGGTACGCAGCTTTCTTT	CASSSQTGGYAAFF
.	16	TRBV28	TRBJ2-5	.	TGTGCCAGCAGTTTATCCGTGGGGGGAGCGATTGAGACCCAGTACTTC	CASSLSVGGAIETQYF
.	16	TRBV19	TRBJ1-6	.	TGTGCCAGTAGTATACAGGGGTGGACCTATAATTCACCCCTCCACTTT	CASSIQGWTYNSPLHF
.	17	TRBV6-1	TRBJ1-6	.	TGTGCCAGCAGTGAAAGCCCTCCGGGAGGGTTCGGTTCACCCCTCCACTTT	CASSESPPGGFGSPLHF
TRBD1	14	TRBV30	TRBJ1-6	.	TGTGCCTGGAGTGTAAACAGGGGTAATTCACCCCTCCACTTT	CAWSVNRGNSPLHF
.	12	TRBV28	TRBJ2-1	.	TGTGCCAGCACCACTAGCTTCAATGAGCAGTTCTTC	CASTTSFNEQFF
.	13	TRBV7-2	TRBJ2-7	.	TGTGCCAGCAGCTGGGGACAATCCTACGAGCAGTACTTC	CASSWGQSYEQYF
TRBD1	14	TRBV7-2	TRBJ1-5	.	TGTGCCAGCAGACAAGACAGGGCGAGTCAGCCCCAGCATTTT	CASRQDRASQPQHF
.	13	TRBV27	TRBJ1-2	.	TGTGCCAGCAGAGGACACTCTAACTATGGCTACACCTTC	CASRGHSNYGYTF
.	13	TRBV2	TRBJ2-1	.	TGTGCCAGCGGTAGCGAGTCCTACAATGAGCAGTTCTTC	CASGSESYNEQFF
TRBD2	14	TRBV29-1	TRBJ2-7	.	TGCAGCGTTGAAGACTCCAGCGGGGGTTTCGAGCAGTACTTC	CSVEDSSGGFEQYF
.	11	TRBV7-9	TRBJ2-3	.	TGTGCCAGCAGGGCGGCAGATACGCAGTATTTT	CASRAADTQYF
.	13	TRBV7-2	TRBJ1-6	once	TGTGCCAGCAGCCTCTCCCCCAGTTCACCCCTCCACTTT	CASSLSPSSPLHF
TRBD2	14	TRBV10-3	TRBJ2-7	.	TGTGCCTCAAAACCGGGACTAGCTGGCTACGAGCAGTACTTC	CASKPGLAGYEQYF
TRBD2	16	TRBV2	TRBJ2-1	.	TGTGCCAGCAGTCTAGCGGGAGTCAGGGCCTACAATGAGCAGTTCTTC	CASSLAGVRAYNEQFF
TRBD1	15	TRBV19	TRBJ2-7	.	TGTGCCAGTAGTCCAAGACAGGGGGCGAGGGGCGAGCAGTACTTC	CASSPRQGARGEQYF
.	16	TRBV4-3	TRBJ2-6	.	TGCGCCAGCAGCCAAGATCCAGGGGCCGGGGCCAACGTCCTGACTTTC	CASSQDPGAGANVLTF
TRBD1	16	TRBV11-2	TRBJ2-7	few	TGTGCCAGCAGCTTAGATCCTCGGACAGGTTCCTACGAGCAGTACTTC	CASSLDPRTGSYEQYF
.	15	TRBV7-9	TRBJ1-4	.	TGTGCCAGCAGCTTAGCGCTAGGACAGAATGAAAAACTGTTTTTT	CASSLALGQNEKLFF
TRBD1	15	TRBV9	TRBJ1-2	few	TGTGCCAGCAGCCACTCCCGGGACAGTCTTTATGGCTACACCTTC	CASSHSRDSLYGYTF
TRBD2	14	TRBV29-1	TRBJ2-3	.	TGCAGCGTTGAAGGGCGGGAGGGCCTGGATACGCAGTATTTT	CSVEGREGLDTQYF
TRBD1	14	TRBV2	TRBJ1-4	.	TGTGCCAGCGCCGAGACAGGGGTTGAGAAAAAACTGTTTTTT	CASAETGVEKKLFF
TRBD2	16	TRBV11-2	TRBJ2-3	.	TGTGCCAGCAGCCCCAGGCGACTAGCCCTCACAGATACGCAGTATTTT	CASSPRRLALTDTQYF
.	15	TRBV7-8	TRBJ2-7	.	TGTGCCAGCAGCTTAGATGGGCCTCAGACCTACGAGCAGTACTTC	CASSLDGPQTYEQYF
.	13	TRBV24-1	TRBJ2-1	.	TGTGCCACCAGTGAAGACAGGTACAATGAGCAGTTCTTC	CATSEDRYNEQFF
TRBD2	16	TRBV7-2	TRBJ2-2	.	TGTGCCAGCAGCTGGACTAGCGGGGCCAACACCGGGGAGCTGTTTTTT	CASSWTSGANTGELFF
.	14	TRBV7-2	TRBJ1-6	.	TGTGCCAGCAGCTTCCCCGGGTATAATTCACCCCTCCACTTT	CASSFPGYNSPLHF
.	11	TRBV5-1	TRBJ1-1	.	TGCGCCAGCAGCTTGGCTTCTGAAGCTTTCTTT	CASSLASEAFF
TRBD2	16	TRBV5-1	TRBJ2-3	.	TGCGCCAGCAGCTTGGGATTAGCGGGAGTTGTAGATACGCAGTATTTT	CASSLGLAGVVDTQYF
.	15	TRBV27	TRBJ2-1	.	TGTGCCAGCAACCCTCGACGCGGTTCCTACAATGAGCAGTTCTTC	CASNPRRGSYNEQFF
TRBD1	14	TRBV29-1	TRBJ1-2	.	TGCAGCGTTGAAGCTTGGACAGGGACCTATGGCTACACCTTC	CSVEAWTGTYGYTF
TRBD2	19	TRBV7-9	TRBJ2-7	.	TGTGCCAGCAGCTCCTTAACGGGACTAGCGGGAACATTGGCTCGCGAGCAGTACTTC	CASSSLTGLAGTLAREQYF
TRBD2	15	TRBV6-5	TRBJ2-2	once	TGTGCCACCCCGGGACTAGCGGGAGTGACCGGGGAGCTGTTTTTT	CATPGLAGVTGELFF
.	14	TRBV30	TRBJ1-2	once	TGTGCCTGGAGTGTCTTAGTCCAGGGGAATGGCTACACCTTC	CAWSVLVQGNGYTF
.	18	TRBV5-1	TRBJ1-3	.	TGCGCCAGCAGCTTGGCCCCGACTCAATTAGGCTCTGGAAACACCATATATTTT	CASSLAPTQLGSGNTIYF
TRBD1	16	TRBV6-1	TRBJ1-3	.	TGTGCCAGCAGTGGACAGGGGGTGCAGAATGGAAACACCATATATTTT	CASSGQGVQNGNTIYF
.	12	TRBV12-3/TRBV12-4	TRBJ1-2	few	TGTGCCAGCAGCCAGGGCCTATATGGCTACACCTTC	CASSQGLYGYTF
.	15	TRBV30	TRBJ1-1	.	TGTGCCTTGACGAGGGTGGGGGGAATGAACACTGAAGCTTTCTTT	CALTRVGGMNTEAFF
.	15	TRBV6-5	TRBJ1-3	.	TGTGCCAGCAGCCTAAGCGGTGACTCTGGAAACACCATATATTTT	CASSLSGDSGNTIYF
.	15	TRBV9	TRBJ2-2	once	TGTGCCAGCAGCTCCGGGACACAAATTACCGGGGAGCTGTTTTTT	CASSSGTQITGELFF
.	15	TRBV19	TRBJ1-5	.	TGTGCCACCTCCGATCTGGACAGACCGAATCAGCCCCAGCATTTT	CATSDLDRPNQPQHF
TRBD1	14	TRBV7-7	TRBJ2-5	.	TGTGCTAGCAGCTTGGCGGGACAGGGAGAGACCCAGTACTTC	CASSLAGQGETQYF
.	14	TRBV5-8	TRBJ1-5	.	TGTGCCAGCAGCTTGTCCAGGGTCAATCAGCCCCAGCATTTT	CASSLSRVNQPQHF
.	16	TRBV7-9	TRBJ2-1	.	TGTGCCAGCAGCCGCCGGACCGGGGTATACTACAATGAGCAGTTCTTC	CASSRRTGVYYNEQFF
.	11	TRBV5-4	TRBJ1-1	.	TGTGCCAGCAGTTCCGGGGTTGGAGCTTTCTTT	CASSSGVGAFF
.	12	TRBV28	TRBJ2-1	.	TGTGCCGGAGGTCCTTTCGGCGCTGAGCAGTTCTTC	CAGGPFGAEQFF
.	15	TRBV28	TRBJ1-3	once	TGTGCCAGCAGTTTAGTCCCAGGCTCTGGAAACACCATATATTTT	CASSLVPGSGNTIYF
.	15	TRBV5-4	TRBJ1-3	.	TGTGCCAGCAGCACAAACCAGGGTTCTGGAAACACCATATATTTT	CASSTNQGSGNTIYF
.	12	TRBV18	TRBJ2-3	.	TGTGCCAGCTCACCAAACGGTGATACGCAGTATTTT	CASSPNGDTQYF
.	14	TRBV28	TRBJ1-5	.	TGTGCCAGCAGAGGTATCCAGGGTTTGCAGCCCCAGCATTTT	CASRGIQGLQPQHF